This passage covers 5 T cell receptor beta chains from one sample sequenced in a study of response to subunit inactivated influenza vaccine. TCRdb re-called the RT-PCR reads with MiXCR, one entry per CDR3 protein. The sample has approximately 680,000 distinct CDR3 sequences; around 16% are singletons. Sample: PBMCs from blood, taken about 13 days after vaccination. The receptors shown here come from a man in his fifties or sixties who received an inactivated influenza vaccine.

The chain carries TRBV24-1 and TRBJ2-1; D possibly corresponds to TRBD1 (7 bases). This CDR3 comprises 16 residues. Trimming removed 8 bases at V and 4 bases at J, with 20 bases between. Looked up from germline, CDR1 is KGHDR and CDR2 is SFDVKD. In DNA, the CDR3 is TGTGCCACCATGGAGGGGGGATCACAGGGGTACAATGAGCAGTTCTTC. It encodes CATMEGGSQGYNEQFF.

This clonotype occurred many times. The chain joins TRBV3-1 to TRBJ1-3, with D maybe TRBD1 (5 bases). V lost 1 base to trimming and J lost 3 bases, with 7 bases between them. The CDR3 is made up of 14 amino acids. The V gene's germline CDR1 is LGHDT and CDR2 YNNKEL (reference sequence). The CDR3 nucleotides read TGTGCCAGCAGCCAAGCGGGGCTTGGAAACACCATATATTTT. Translating it yields CASSQAGLGNTIYF.

The J gene is TRBJ2-3, the V gene TRBV7-9; 7 nucleotides line up with TRBD2. Per the germline V gene, CDR1 is SEHNR and CDR2 is FQNEAQ (reference sequence). The CDR3 runs to 16 residues. Trimming at V came to 5 bases and at J to 3 bases, leaving 11 bases not matched to a gene. As DNA, the CDR3 is TGTGCCAGCAGCCGCTATGGGGGGAGGGGTACAGATACGCAGTATTTT. It codes for CASSRYGGRGTDTQYF.

This clonotype was counted between two and nine times. This chain joins TRBV4-1 and TRBJ2-1, with 10 bases fitting TRBD2. Germline V gene sequence: CDR1 MGHRA, CDR2 YSYEKL. V trimming: 4 bases; J trimming: 8 bases; junction bases outside the gene matches: 11. The CDR3 runs 16 residues. The CDR3 DNA reads TGCGCCAGCAGCCGAAGCGGGGGGGGCCTCGGAGATGAGCAGTTCTTC. Translation gives CASSRSGGGLGDEQFF.

V is TRBV12-3 or TRBV12-4 and J is TRBJ2-5; D is perhaps TRBD1 (6 bases). The CDR3 runs to 15 residues. V was clipped by 5 bases and J by 1 base, with 14 bases between them. The DNA of the CDR3 is TGTGCCAGCAGTCCCCAAGGACAGTTCCAAGAGACCCAGTACTTC. Its translation is CASSPQGQFQETQYF.